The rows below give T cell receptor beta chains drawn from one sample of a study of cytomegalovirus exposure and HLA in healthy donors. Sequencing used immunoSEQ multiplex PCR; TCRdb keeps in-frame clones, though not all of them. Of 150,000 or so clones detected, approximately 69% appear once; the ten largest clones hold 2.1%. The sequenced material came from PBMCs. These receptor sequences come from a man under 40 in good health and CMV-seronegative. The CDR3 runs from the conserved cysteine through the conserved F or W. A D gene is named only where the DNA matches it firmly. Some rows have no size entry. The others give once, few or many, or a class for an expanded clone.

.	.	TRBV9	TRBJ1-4	TGTGCCAGCAGCCCCCAATTGGACTTCGAGCAAAAACTGTTTTTT	CASSPQLDFEQKLFF
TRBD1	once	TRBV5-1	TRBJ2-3	TGCGCCAGCAGCCACGACAGGGCGGCAGATACGCAGTATTTT	CASSHDRAADTQYF
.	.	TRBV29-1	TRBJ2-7	TGCAGCGTTGAAACTCGGTCCTACGAGCAGTACTTC	CSVETRSYEQYF
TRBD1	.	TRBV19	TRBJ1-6	TGTGCCAGTAACGACAGGGGTTTGGGTTCACCCCTCCACTTT	CASNDRGLGSPLHF
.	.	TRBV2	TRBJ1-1	TGTGCCAGCGAGGAGACCCCGAACACTGAAGCTTTCTTT	CASEETPNTEAFF
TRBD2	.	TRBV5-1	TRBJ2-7	TGCGCCAGCAGCTTGGGTGGGACTAGCGGGGCCTTCGAGCAGTACTTC	CASSLGGTSGAFEQYF
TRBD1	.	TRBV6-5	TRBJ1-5	TGTGCCAGCAGTGCAGGGGGCCTCAATCAGCCCCAGCATTTT	CASSAGGLNQPQHF
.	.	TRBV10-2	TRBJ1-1	TGCGCCAGCAGCCCGGTTGGGGGGGCCATGAACACTGAAGCTTTCTTT	CASSPVGGAMNTEAFF
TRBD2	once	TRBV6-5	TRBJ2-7	TGTGCCAGCAGTTACTCGGCTAGCGGGGTCTTCTCCGAGCAGTACTTC	CASSYSASGVFSEQYF
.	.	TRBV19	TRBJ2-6	TGTGCCAGTAGTGCGGACTTCACTGGGGCCAACGTCCTGACTTTC	CASSADFTGANVLTF
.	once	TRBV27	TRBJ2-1	TGTGCCAGCAGTTTACGGGTCGCCTCCTACAATGAGCAGTTCTTC	CASSLRVASYNEQFF
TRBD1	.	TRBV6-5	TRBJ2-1	TGTGCCAGCAGAAGGGACAGGGGGGCGGATGAGCAGTTCTTC	CASRRDRGADEQFF
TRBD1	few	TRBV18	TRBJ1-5	TGTGCCAGCTCACCACCCACAGGGGGTCAGCCCCAGCATTTT	CASSPPTGGQPQHF
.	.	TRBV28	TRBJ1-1	TGTGCCAGCAGACAGGGCTATAACACTGAAGCTTTCTTT	CASRQGYNTEAFF
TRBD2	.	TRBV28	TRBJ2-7	TGTGCCAGCATCCCGGGGAGGGTCTCCTACGAGCAGTACTTC	CASIPGRVSYEQYF
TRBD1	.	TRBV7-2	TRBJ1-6	TGTGCCAGCAGCCCCCAGCCAATCGGTACAGGGGGTAATTCACCCCTCCACTTT	CASSPQPIGTGGNSPLHF
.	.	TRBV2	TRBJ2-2	TGTGCCAGCAAAGAGGGCAGGACGAACGCCGGGGAGCTGTTTTTT	CASKEGRTNAGELFF
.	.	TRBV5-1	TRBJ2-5	TGCGCCAGCAGGACTCAGGGACTCCAAGAGACCCAGTACTTC	CASRTQGLQETQYF
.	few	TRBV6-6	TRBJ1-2	TGTGCCAGCAGTTCAGTTGGCTACACCTTC	CASSSVGYTF
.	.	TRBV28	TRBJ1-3	TGTGCCAGCAGTCTCCCGACAGGAGCTGGAAACACCATATATTTT	CASSLPTGAGNTIYF
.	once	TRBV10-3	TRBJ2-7	TGTGCCATCAGTCCCGCCGCGGGGTACGAGCAGTACTTC	CAISPAAGYEQYF
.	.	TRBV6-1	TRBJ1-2	TGTGCCAGCAGTGATACCCTCAGGGCTACTAACTATGGCTACACCTTC	CASSDTLRATNYGYTF
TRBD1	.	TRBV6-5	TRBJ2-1	TGTGCCAGCAGTTCCCAGCCGGGACAGGGGGCCAGTGAGCAGTTCTTC	CASSSQPGQGASEQFF
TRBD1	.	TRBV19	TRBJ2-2	TGTGCCAGTGTGGAGACGGGACAGGGTTTGTCCGGGGAGCTGTTTTTT	CASVETGQGLSGELFF
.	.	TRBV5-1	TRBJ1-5	TGCGCCAGCAGCGAGGTGGGTAACAATCAGCCCCAGAATTTT	CASSEVGNNQPQNF
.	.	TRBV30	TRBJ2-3	TGTGCCTGGAGTACCGTGGGGGCCACGCAGTATTTT	CAWSTVGATQYF
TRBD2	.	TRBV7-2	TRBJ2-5	TGTGCCAGCAGCTTAGTTCCTCGGGGGGGTCAGGAGACCCAGTACTTC	CASSLVPRGGQETQYF
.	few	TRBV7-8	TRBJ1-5	TGTGCCAGCAGCTTAGCACGCAGGGTGAATTGGAATCAGCCCCAGCATTTT	CASSLARRVNWNQPQHF
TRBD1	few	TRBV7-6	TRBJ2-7	TGTGCCAGCAGTGACCCGGACAGGGGGCGCCGGGAGCAGTACTTC	CASSDPDRGRREQYF
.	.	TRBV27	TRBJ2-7	TGTGCCAGCAGGGAGACGGTACCTACCCACGAGCAGTACTTC	CASRETVPTHEQYF
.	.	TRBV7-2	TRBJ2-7	TGTGCCAGCAGCCGCTCAGGGATCCACGAGCAGTACTTC	CASSRSGIHEQYF
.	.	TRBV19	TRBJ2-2	TGTGCCAGTAGTATAGGACAGAGGACCGGGGAGCTGTTTTTT	CASSIGQRTGELFF
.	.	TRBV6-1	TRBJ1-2	TGTGCCAGCACCGAGTGGTCCGGCTACACCTTC	CASTEWSGYTF
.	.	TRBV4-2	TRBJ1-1	TGTGCCAGCAGCCAACTGGACATACTTTTGAACACTGAAGCTTTCTTT	CASSQLDILLNTEAFF
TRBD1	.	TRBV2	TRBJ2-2	TGTGCCAGCAAGCTAGACAGGGACACCGGGGAGCTGTTTTTT	CASKLDRDTGELFF
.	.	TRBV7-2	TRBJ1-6	TGTGCCAGCAGCATGACAGTTTCACCCCTCCACTTT	CASSMTVSPLHF
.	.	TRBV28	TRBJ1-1	TGTGCCAGCAGTTTTGAGGGAGGTAGGGCTGAAGCTTTCTTT	CASSFEGGRAEAFF
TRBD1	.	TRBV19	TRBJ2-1	TGTGCCAGTAGTGGCGACAGGGGTATGTACAATGAGCAGTTCTTC	CASSGDRGMYNEQFF
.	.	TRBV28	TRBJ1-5	TGTGCCAGCAGTTTACGGGTTTTCGGTCAGCCCCAGCATTTT	CASSLRVFGQPQHF
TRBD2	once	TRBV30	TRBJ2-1	TGTGCCTGGAGTTGGGTAGCGGGGTTAGATGAGCAGTTCTTC	CAWSWVAGLDEQFF
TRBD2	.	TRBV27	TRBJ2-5	TGTGCCAACAGTTACCCGGGACTAGCGGGGGGAGAGACCCAGTACTTC	CANSYPGLAGGETQYF
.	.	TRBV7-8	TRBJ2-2	TGTGCCAGCAGCTCCCCGGGGGCGAACACCGGGGAGCTGTTTTTT	CASSSPGANTGELFF
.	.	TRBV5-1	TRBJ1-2	TGCGCCAGCAGCTCTCGACAGGATGGCTATGGCTACACCTTC	CASSSRQDGYGYTF
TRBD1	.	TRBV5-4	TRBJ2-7	TGTGCCAGCAGTGACTCGGGACAGGGGCTCTACGAGCAGTACTTC	CASSDSGQGLYEQYF
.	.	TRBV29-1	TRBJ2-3	TGCAGCGTTGTGTCAGGGGGCACAGATACGCAGTATTTT	CSVVSGGTDTQYF
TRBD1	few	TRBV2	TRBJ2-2	TGTGCCAGCATCCGGGACAGGGGGTCCGGGGAGCTGTTTTTT	CASIRDRGSGELFF
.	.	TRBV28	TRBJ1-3	TGTGCCAGCCGCGGGGGGGGCCACTCTGGAAACACCATATATTTT	CASRGGGHSGNTIYF
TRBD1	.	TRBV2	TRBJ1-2	TGTGCCAGCAGTGAATACCCCGGGACAGGGGTTTTGAGGGGCTACACCTTC	CASSEYPGTGVLRGYTF
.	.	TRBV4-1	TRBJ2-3	TGCGCCAGCAGCCAAGATTCGGCGACAGACACAGATACGCAGTATTTT	CASSQDSATDTDTQYF
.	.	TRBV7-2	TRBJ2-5	TGTGCCAGCAGCTTATCTGGGCTAGCGCTTCTAGAGACCCAGTACTTC	CASSLSGLALLETQYF
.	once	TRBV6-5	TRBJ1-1	TGTGCCAGCAGTTTTGGACAGCTCTCGAACACTGAAGCTTTCTTT	CASSFGQLSNTEAFF
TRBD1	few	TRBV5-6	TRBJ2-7	TGTGCCAGCAGCTTATGGACAGGCCTCCAATACGAGCAGTACTTC	CASSLWTGLQYEQYF
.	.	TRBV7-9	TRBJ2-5	TGTGCCAGCAGCCAACAGGCGGGGACCTCGGAGACCCAGTACTTC	CASSQQAGTSETQYF
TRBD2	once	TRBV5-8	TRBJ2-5	TGTGCCAGCAGCTTGGGACTAGCGGGTCAAGAGACCCAGTACTTC	CASSLGLAGQETQYF
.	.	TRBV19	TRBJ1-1	TGTGCCAGTAGTAACAGCCTGAACACTGAAGCTTTCTTT	CASSNSLNTEAFF